This TCR beta chain was captured in a study of blood T cell repertoires in COVID-19 (dated by TCRdb to about 2020). For the study in its entirety: Samples from collaborators originated in the United States, Italy and Spain and spanned both the acute and convalescent phases of COVID-19. The prospective study material was composed of cDNA or gDNA derived from T cells, B-cell-depleted T cells, or PBMCs. The dataset comprised deeply sampled blood TCRbeta repertoires from subjects exposed to, actively infected with, or recovered from COVID-19. A freely available public database, intended as a resource for researchers studying the immune response to SARS-CoV-2, is where the repertoires were released. The samples were drawn from two sources: the first 160 participants of the ongoing ImmuneRACE study, and over 1,000 subjects contributed by 6 global collaborators. A de-identified subject ID, COVID-19 status, age in years and sex were almost always included in the sample metadata. HLA class I and class II types, where available, came from metadata supplied by the sample provider rather than from assay-based typing. What the research found in general, with its limitations: The quantity of clinical and demographic metadata differed by source and by participant and was supplied without curation.

Trimming costs V 5 bases and J 3 bases, and their ends lie 16 bases apart. The CDR3, cysteine through phenylalanine, is 15 amino acids long. Of the read, only the CDR3 DNA is kept; its 45 bases are in frame from base 1. CDR1 and CDR2 (MNHEY, SVGAGI) derive from the germline V gene. TCRbeta CDR3 regions were amplified from genomic DNA by means of the immunoSEQ Assay, a bias-controlled multiplex PCR. As for how the authors treated the data: The number of nucleated cells in each sample was estimated by amplification of reference gene primers within the assay. To quantify the absolute abundance of each unique TCRbeta CDR3 rearrangement, sequence reads were collapsed and filtered. For each sample, productive Simpson clonality was calculated as the square root of Simpson's diversity index over productive rearrangements. This immuneACCESS table, as held by TCRdb, lists in-frame sequences with V and J called but not all clones. Of the missing ones, under half trace to an unresolved V gene in checked studies; the others have no known cause. V, J and clone size reflect that table, while D and trimming were determined from the DNA. Across this sample there are approximately 350,000 clones, with 89% seen only once. Together, the top ten hold 1% to 1.5% of the sample.

With regard to this clone: Its antigen remains undetermined. Per-base quality was not reported, and no clone a single base away is much larger than it.

Each collaborating institution followed its own protocols to collect whole blood in K2EDTA tubes. For TCRbeta analysis, collaborator samples were shipped as frozen whole blood, as isolated PBMCs, or as DNA extracted from either sample type. The sequence links TRBV6-5 to TRBJ1-1; TRBD1 is a possible D gene, resting on 5 matching bases. Material for sequencing was peripheral blood. The sequence came from a man in his forties or fifties with acute or convalescent COVID-19. The CDR3 region: CASSPLGGSDTEAFF. The DNA sequence is TGTGCCAGCAGTCCCCTCGGGGGGTCGGACACTGAAGCTTTCTTT.